These 18 T cell receptor beta chains were all obtained from the same sample, sequenced in a study of beta chain features in type 1 diabetes. Every bit of the isolated RNA underwent reverse transcription, so sequencing read expressed TCRB transcripts. Assay used: immunoSEQ multiplex PCR; TCRdb lists only in-frame clones, some missing. Altogether 10,000 to 15,000 clones are present, around 43% being singletons, with the ten largest covering 0.85% to 1%. Sequencing was carried out using stem cell memory CD4+ T cells from blood. The origin of the receptors is a man aged 18 to 35 in good health.

This chain joins TRBV11-2 and TRBJ1-4, with 9 nucleotides matching TRBD1. The V segment lost 5 bases and the J segment 7 bases; nucleotides outside the gene matches: 8. This CDR3 spans 15 amino acids. Germline-derived CDR1 and CDR2 are SGHAT and FQNNGV. The DNA of the CDR3 is TGTGCCAGCAGCCCAAACCGGGACAGGGTTGAAAAACTGTTTTTT. Its protein product is CASSPNRDRVEKLFF.

In its sample, this clone was seen a few times. The chain joins TRBV28 to TRBJ2-2, with 11 bases that match TRBD1. Germline CDR1 and CDR2: MDHEN and SYDVKM. V dropped 6 bases and J dropped 4; count of bases not matched to a gene: 4. The CDR3 contains 15 residues. The CDR3 protein is CASRGQGVVTGELFF. In DNA, the CDR3 is TGTGCCAGCAGGGGACAGGGGGTCGTCACCGGGGAGCTGTTTTTT.

V usage is TRBV4-1 and J usage is TRBJ1-3; 11 nucleotides match TRBD1. Trimming removed 3 bases from V and 0 bases from J; junction bases left unmatched: 7. The length of the CDR3 is 18 residues. Germline lookup yields CDR1 MGHRA and CDR2 YSYEKL. The CDR3 DNA is TGCGCCAGCAGCCATAGGGACAGGGGGATTCTCTCTGGAAACACCATATATTTT. Its translation: CASSHRDRGILSGNTIYF.

This clone appeared a few times. At one boundary the junction diverges from the germline segment, which might be a read error. The chain is built from TRBV11-2 and TRBJ1-1; 8 bases match TRBD1. Germline V gene data show CDR1 as SGHAT and CDR2 as FQNNGV. CDR3 length equals 14 residues. DNA for the CDR3: TGTGCCAGCACCTTAACAGGGGGTGACACTGAAGCTTTCTTT. Translated, it gives CASTLTGGDTEAFF.

The V gene is TRBV6-5, the J gene TRBJ1-2, with D possibly matching TRBD1 (6 bases). V dropped 0 bases and J dropped 4 bases, with 15 bases sitting between them. The germline CDR1 and CDR2 sequences are MNHEY and SVGAGI. The CDR3 is 16 residues long. Here the CDR3 reads CASSYSSGQRFYGYTF. CDR3 DNA sequence: TGTGCCAGCAGTTACTCGTCTGGACAGAGGTTCTATGGCTACACCTTC.

This clone has only a few counts. J is TRBJ1-5 and V is TRBV4-3; no reliable D call. The V and J ends lost 3 bases and 0 bases respectively, with 6 bases between them. Germline V gene data show CDR1 as LGHNA and CDR2 as YSLEER. This CDR3 has 14 residues. For the CDR3, the DNA is TGCGCCAGCAGCCAGAAGCATAGCAATCAGCCCCAGCATTTT. Translated, it gives CASSQKHSNQPQHF.

This sequence joins TRBV4-2 and TRBJ1-2; D gene uncertain. This CDR3 region has 14 residues. Germline V lookup: CDR1 LGHNA, CDR2 YNFKEQ. The ends were cut back, 0 bases at V and 0 bases at J, with 5 bases in the middle. CDR3 in amino acids: CASSQDTANYGYTF. CDR3 sequence (DNA): TGTGCCAGCAGCCAAGATACGGCTAACTATGGCTACACCTTC.

This chain connects TRBV5-1 to TRBJ2-7, with 7 positions matching TRBD2. From germline, CDR1 is SGHRS and CDR2 YFSETQ. V lost 5 bases to trimming and J lost 5 bases; unmatched junction nucleotides: 13. There are 15 residues in the CDR3. In nucleotides, the CDR3 is TGCGCCAGCAGATCCGGCGGGGGTAATTCCAACGAGCAGTACTTC. It codes for CASRSGGGNSNEQYF.

The V call is TRBV5-5, the J call TRBJ2-4, with 11 bases identical to TRBD2. Germline CDR1 is SGHKS and CDR2 is YYEKEE (reference sequence). The CDR3 loop spans 14 amino acids. With 3 bases clipped from V and 6 bases from J, the junction kept 2 bases outside the gene matches. The chain's CDR3 is CASSSGTSGNIQYF. The CDR3 DNA is TGTGCCAGCAGCTCCGGGACTAGCGGAAACATTCAGTACTTC. The full variable domain, with the rest looked up from reference TRBV5-5 and TRBJ2-4, is DAGVTQSPTHLIKTRGQQVTLRCSPISGHKSVSWYQQVLGQGPQFIFQYYEKEERGRGNFPDRFSARQFPNYSSELNVNALLLGDSALYLCASSSGTSGNIQYFGAGTRLSVL.

The chain employs TRBV5-4 and TRBJ2-3, with D possibly being TRBD1 (5 bases). The CDR3 totals 15 residues. Germline V gene lookup returns CDR1 SGHNT and CDR2 YYREEE (reference sequence). V lost 0 bases and J lost 0, with 8 bases in between. The CDR3 region is CASSLEGFSTDTQYF. CDR3 sequence (DNA): TGTGCCAGCAGCTTGGAGGGGTTTAGCACAGATACGCAGTATTTT. Variable domain in full (rest from reference TRBV5-4 and TRBJ2-3): ETGVTQSPTHLIKTRGQQVTLRCSSQSGHNTVSWYQQALGQGPQFIFQYYREEENGRGNFPPRFSGLQFPNYSSELNVNALELDDSALYLCASSLEGFSTDTQYFGPGTRLTVL.

V is TRBV10-1 and J is TRBJ1-1; the D gene is possibly TRBD1 (5 bases). V was cut by 0 bases and J by 7 bases, with 12 bases left in between. The length of the CDR3 is 14 residues. Per germline, CDR1 WNHNN and CDR2 SYGVQD (reference sequence). The CDR3 DNA reads TGCGCCAGCAGTGAGTCTGCGGGGGGTGTTGAAGCTTTCTTT. It specifies CASSESAGGVEAFF.

The J gene is TRBJ1-2, the V gene TRBV5-1; D unresolved. This CDR3 is 15 amino acids long. Germline assignment: CDR1 SGHRS and CDR2 YFSETQ. Trimming cost V 3 bases and J 2 bases, with 14 bases left between them. The CDR3 DNA sequence: TGCGCCAGCAGCTGGGAATCGGCGGGAAACTATGGCTACACCTTC. Translated, it gives CASSWESAGNYGYTF.

This sequence joins TRBV6-5 and TRBJ2-7, with TRBD1 identical over 12 bases. CDR3 size: 14 residues. V lost 6 bases to trimming and J lost 6 bases; unmatched junction nucleotides: 6. Germline values: CDR1 MNHEY, CDR2 SVGAGI. The CDR3 protein is CASRRGQGAVEQYF. The CDR3 DNA reads TGTGCCAGCAGAAGGGGACAGGGGGCGGTCGAGCAGTACTTC.

J is TRBJ2-1 and V is TRBV9; 10 bases agree with TRBD2. The CDR3 is 16 amino acids. The germline gives CDR1 SGDLS, CDR2 YYNGEE. V lost 0 bases to trimming and J lost 5 bases; unmatched junction nucleotides: 5. The DNA for the CDR3 is TGTGCCAGCAGCGTAGTAGCGGGGGGAGGAAACAATGAGCAGTTCTTC. Amino acids: CASSVVAGGGNNEQFF. Combining the CDR3 with reference TRBV9 and TRBJ2-1 gives the whole variable domain DSGVTQTPKHLITATGQRVTLRCSPRSGDLSVYWYQQSLDQGLQFLIQYYNGEERAKGNILERFSAQQFPDLHSELNLSSLELGDSALYFCASSVVAGGGNNEQFFGPGTRLTVL.

The chain combines TRBV6-5 with TRBJ2-7; 9 bases map to TRBD1. There are 15 residues in the CDR3. CDR1 MNHEY and CDR2 SVGAGI come from the germline V gene. Trimming removed 0 bases from V and 2 bases from J; junction bases left unmatched: 2. The DNA of the CDR3 is TGTGCCAGCAGTTACTCCCGGGACAGGGCCTACGAGCAGTACTTC. Its translation is CASSYSRDRAYEQYF.

The gene calls are TRBV4-2 and TRBJ2-3, with TRBD2 matching 12 bases. The V gene end was trimmed by 5 bases and the J gene end by 6 bases; junction bases not matched to a gene: 6. This CDR3 is built from 15 residues. Germline CDR1 and CDR2: LGHNA and YNFKEQ. CDR3 protein: CASSIGTSGLDTQYF. Here the CDR3 DNA reads TGTGCCAGCAGCATCGGGACTAGCGGGCTGGATACGCAGTATTTT.

The chain is built from TRBV19 and TRBJ1-5; the D gene is possibly TRBD1 (5 bases). The CDR3 totals 15 residues. Trimming cost V 7 bases and J 1 base, with 14 bases left between them. Germline CDR1 is LNHDA and CDR2 is SQIVND (reference sequence). The CDR3 region is CASIPGWESNQPQHF. The CDR3 DNA follows: TGTGCCAGTATCCCAGGGTGGGAAAGCAATCAGCCCCAGCATTTT.

Only one count was recorded for this clone. The rearrangement joins TRBV11-2 to TRBJ2-3, with 10 bases aligning to TRBD2. The V and J ends lost 5 bases and 4 bases, in that order; junction bases with no gene match: 6. CDR1 is SGHAT and CDR2 is FQNNGV in the germline V gene. The CDR3 runs 15 residues. The CDR3 coding sequence is TGTGCCAGCAGCCCAGGACTAGCGGATTCAGATACGCAGTATTTT. Protein sequence: CASSPGLADSDTQYF. Full variable domain (remainder filled in from reference TRBV11-2 and TRBJ2-3): EAGVAQSPRYKIIEKRQSVAFWCNPISGHATLYWYQQILGQGPKLLIQFQNNGVVDDSQLPKDRFSAERLKGVDSTLKIQPAKLEDSAVYLCASSPGLADSDTQYFGPGTRLTVL.